This T cell receptor beta chain is drawn from a study of Ad26.COV2.S vaccination and SARS-CoV-2 variants. Study-wide context: The trial was COV1001 and the donor's arm was Ad26.COV2.S. Points from the study as a whole: Measurements of TCR breadth and depth may have given underestimates of the total T cell responses.

Data came from immunoSEQ multiplex PCR; TCRdb stores just in-frame clones and leaves some out. Of 430,000 or so clones in the sample, 89% are singletons; the top ten hold about 2.7%. Treatment indicated: about 20 received Ad26.COV2.S at low or high dose, single or two shots; a few received placebo; per-sample allocation not given. All samples were drawn on day 63, counting from the first vaccine or placebo injection. This adult donor, from Boston, was 18-55 years old. The germline CDR1 and CDR2 sequences are SEHNR and FQNEAQ (reference sequence). This CDR3 is built from 15 residues. J was trimmed by 2 bases and V by 3 bases; bases with no gene match: 7. Details on this clone: What it binds is not known.

The source material was peripheral blood, sampled in a trial of Ad26.COV2.S vaccine versus placebo. The source of this sequence is a person aged 18 to 65 who received the Ad26.COV2.S COVID-19 vaccine or a placebo. The J gene is TRBJ2-7, the V gene TRBV7-9; 7 bases line up with TRBD1. CDR3 nucleotides: TGTGCCAGCAGCTTTAGGCCAGGGGGAGCCTACGAGCAGTACGTC. As protein: CASSFRPGGAYEQYV.